These 18 T cell receptor beta chains share one sample of origin, sequenced in a study of shared clonotypes between healthy human individuals. Assay: immunoSEQ multiplex PCR; the TCRdb copy retains only in-frame clones and omits some. Among roughly 660,000 clones listed, 90% were seen once. Sequences were obtained from memory CD8+ T cells from PBMCs. This sample's subset: CD45RO+ cells pooled with CCR7-negative TemRA cells. These receptors originate from a man in his late teens or twenties in good health. Some clones in this sample may be carry-over from other donors' samples.

The rearrangement joins TRBV9 to TRBJ1-3; D remains unclear. This CDR3 region has 14 residues. Germline lookup yields CDR1 SGDLS and CDR2 YYNGEE. V was pared by 4 bases and J by 6 bases, with 14 bases between. CDR3 sequence (DNA): TGTGCCAGCAGCACCTCGGGAGGGAAAAACACCATATATTTT. It translates to CASSTSGGKNTIYF.

The gene calls are TRBV11-2 and TRBJ1-4; 10 bases fit TRBD1. V was pared by 5 bases and J by 8 bases, with 8 bases of the junction left unmatched. Germline CDR1 and CDR2: SGHAT and FQNNGV. The CDR3 length is 15 residues. Here the CDR3 DNA reads TGTGCCAGCAGCACCTGGGACAGGGGAGAGGAAAAACTGTTTTTT. Its translation: CASSTWDRGEEKLFF.

The chain recombines TRBV11-2 with TRBJ2-3, with TRBD1 matching 7 bases. Looked up from germline, CDR1 is SGHAT and CDR2 is FQNNGV. J was trimmed by 2 bases and V by 4 bases; bases with no gene match: 6. The CDR3 covers 15 residues. CDR3: CASSSTGIITDTQYF. The CDR3 DNA sequence: TGTGCCAGCAGCTCGACAGGGATAATCACAGATACGCAGTATTTT.

This sequence joins TRBV2 and TRBJ2-7, with 8 positions matching TRBD1. Germline-derived CDR1 and CDR2 are SNHLY and FYNNEI. This CDR3 has 13 amino acids. Trimming took 10 bases from V and 0 from J; bases not matched to a gene: 5. CDR3 DNA sequence: TGTGCCACCAGACAGGGGACCTCCTACGAGCAGTACTTC. As protein: CATRQGTSYEQYF.

This clone was seen more than once but under ten times. V and J are TRBV18 and TRBJ1-5, with D possibly being TRBD1 (5 bases). Trimming shortened V by 3 bases and J by 4 bases, and 10 bases separated the two germline ends. The germline gives CDR1 KGHSH, CDR2 LQKENI. The CDR3 runs 14 residues. CDR3 protein: CASSPRQLNQPQHF. The CDR3 coding sequence is TGTGCCAGCTCACCGCGACAGTTGAATCAGCCCCAGCATTTT.

This CDR3 is CASRQGATNEKLFF. In nucleotides, the CDR3 is TGTGCCAGCAGACAGGGGGCAACTAATGAAAAACTGTTTTTT. This chain links TRBV2 with TRBJ1-4; 8 bases agree with TRBD1. The ends lost 6 bases at V and 0 bases at J; junction bases unmatched: 0. The V gene's germline CDR1 is SNHLY and CDR2 FYNNEI. The CDR3 has 14 residues.

The J gene is TRBJ2-3, the V gene TRBV4-2; D is perhaps TRBD2 (7 bases). CDR3 length equals 16 residues. Germline V gene lookup returns CDR1 LGHNA and CDR2 YNFKEQ. V lost 4 bases to trimming and J lost 0 bases, with 14 bases between them. The CDR3 DNA reads as TGTGCCAGCAGCCTCCGAGGGGGGGGGAGCACAGATACGCAGTATTTT. Protein product: CASSLRGGGSTDTQYF.

The chain couples TRBV15 to TRBJ2-1; D is ambiguous. Germline V CDR1 and CDR2: LNHNV, YYDKDF (reference sequence). The V gene lost 4 bases and the J gene lost 10 bases, with 14 bases spanning the gap. The CDR3 spans 13 residues. The CDR3 loop is CATSKMGYPEQFF. CDR3 bases: TGTGCCACCAGCAAAATGGGGTACCCCGAGCAGTTCTTC.

The V and J genes are TRBV19 and TRBJ2-2; no clear D gene. V was shortened by 6 bases and J by 0 bases, with 5 bases between the two germline ends. Germline V lookup: CDR1 LNHDA, CDR2 SQIVND (reference sequence). This CDR3 spans 13 amino acids. CDR3 DNA sequence: TGTGCCAGTAGAACACCGAACACCGGGGAGCTGTTTTTT. It is translated as CASRTPNTGELFF.

The V call is TRBV29-1, the J call TRBJ2-1, with TRBD2 identical over 9 bases. The CDR3 runs 15 residues. The germline CDR1 and CDR2 sequences are SQVTM and ANQGSEA. J was trimmed by 1 base and V by 5 bases; bases with no gene match: 6. The CDR3 protein is CSVSGLAYSYNEQFF. The CDR3 DNA reads TGCAGCGTTTCAGGACTAGCGTATTCCTACAATGAGCAGTTCTTC.

The chain joins TRBV9 to TRBJ1-1, with a possible D match to TRBD1 (5 bases). Trimming stripped 0 bases from V and 3 bases from J, with 6 bases between. The CDR3 is 13 residues long. CDR1 is SGDLS, CDR2 YYNGEE, per germline. For the CDR3, the DNA is TGTGCCAGCAGCGTAGCGGGGGACACTGAAGCTTTCTTT. Translation gives CASSVAGDTEAFF.

Concerning this clone itself: Other nucleotide sequences from this sample produce the same CDR3. The V gene is TRBV12-5, the J gene TRBJ1-1, with D possibly TRBD1 on 5 matching bases. V gave up 1 base and J gave up 5 bases, with 5 bases separating them. Looked up from germline, CDR1 is LGHNT and CDR2 is FRNRAP. The CDR3 covers 12 residues. The DNA for the CDR3 is TGTGCTAGTGGTTTGGGGGGGACTGAAGCTTTCTTT. Protein sequence: CASGLGGTEAFF. Full variable domain (outside the CDR3, taken from reference TRBV12-5 and TRBJ1-1): DARVTQTPRHKVTEMGQEVTMRCQPILGHNTVFWYRQTMMQGLELLAYFRNRAPLDDSGMPKDRFSAEMPDATLATLKIQPSEPRDSAVYFCASGLGGTEAFFGQGTRLTVV.

The chain uses TRBV29-1 and TRBJ2-1; TRBD2 might be the D (6 bases). This CDR3 comprises 15 residues. Trimming shortened V by 7 bases and J by 5 bases, and 21 bases separated the two germline ends. CDR1 SQVTM and CDR2 ANQGSEA come from the germline V gene. The CDR3 loop reads CSAPWGEGVHNEQFF. The CDR3 nucleotides read TGCAGCGCCCCTTGGGGGGAAGGGGTCCACAATGAGCAGTTCTTC.

The table lists this clone with a few counts. This chain links TRBV27 with TRBJ1-1; no reliable D call. The germline V and J ends were trimmed by 0 bases and 0 bases, with 8 bases remaining between them. This CDR3 comprises 15 residues. From germline, CDR1 is MNHEY and CDR2 SMNVEV (reference sequence). CDR3 protein: CASSLSRNMNTEAFF. The CDR3 nucleotides read TGTGCCAGCAGTTTATCTCGGAACATGAACACTGAAGCTTTCTTT.

This chain links TRBV11-2 with TRBJ2-7; D is possibly TRBD1 (5 bases). V was cut by 2 bases and J by 5 bases, with 13 bases left in between. The V gene's germline CDR1 is SGHAT and CDR2 FQNNGV. The CDR3 is made up of 14 amino acids. The CDR3 here is CASSLIQGSNEQYF. The DNA of the CDR3 is TGTGCCAGCAGCTTAATCCAGGGAAGCAACGAGCAGTACTTC.

The chain combines TRBV30 with TRBJ2-5; the match to TRBD2 covers 8 bases. V was pared by 0 bases and J by 4 bases, with 7 bases of the junction left unmatched. The CDR3 has 15 residues. Germline V gives CDR1 GTSNPN, CDR2 SVGIG (reference sequence). The CDR3 sequence: CAWSVFSGGRETQYF. The CDR3 nucleotides are TGTGCCTGGAGTGTATTCTCGGGAGGGAGAGAGACCCAGTACTTC.

V gene TRBV6-6 combines with J gene TRBJ1-1; TRBD1 matches 11 bases. This CDR3 comprises 14 residues. V shed 7 bases, J shed 5 bases, and the junction held 6 bases outside the gene matches. CDR1 and CDR2 (germline): MNHNY, SVGAGI (reference sequence). The chain's CDR3 is CASTGQGAGTEAFF. The CDR3 bases are TGTGCCAGCACCGGACAGGGGGCGGGTACTGAAGCTTTCTTT.

The chain recombines TRBV9 with TRBJ1-2; TRBD1 might be the D (5 bases). The CDR3 loop spans 15 amino acids. Trimming stripped 3 bases from V and 6 bases from J, with 18 bases between. Germline V CDR1 and CDR2: SGDLS, YYNGEE. CDR3 residues: CASSGEVLARDGYTF. CDR3 DNA sequence: TGTGCCAGCAGCGGCGAGGTATTGGCCAGGGATGGCTACACCTTC.